The clone carrying this TCR beta chain has only a few counts. The antigen remains unidentified. Tregs were sorted as CD4+CD25+CD127-/low cells. Germline CDR1 SNHLY, CDR2 FYNNEI. CDR3 length: 12 amino acids. V was trimmed by 4 bases and J by 1 base, leaving 3 bases between them. From the 5' RACE reads, TCRdb called clonotypes with MiXCR, one entry per CDR3 protein. The sample lists over 40,000 distinct CDR3 sequences; around 20% were seen once. Points from the study as a whole: Tumor Treg TCRs overlapped most with tumor naive CD4+ cells. Larger-cohort validation covered only one TCR beta V-J rearrangement.

This clonotype was sampled from a female donor with breast cancer. The sequenced material came from Tregs sorted from blood. This chain uses TRBV2 with TRBJ2-3; D remains ambiguous. The CDR3 DNA reads TGTGCCAGCAGTGGCGGCACAGATACGCAGTATTTT. The encoded protein is CASSGGTDTQYF.